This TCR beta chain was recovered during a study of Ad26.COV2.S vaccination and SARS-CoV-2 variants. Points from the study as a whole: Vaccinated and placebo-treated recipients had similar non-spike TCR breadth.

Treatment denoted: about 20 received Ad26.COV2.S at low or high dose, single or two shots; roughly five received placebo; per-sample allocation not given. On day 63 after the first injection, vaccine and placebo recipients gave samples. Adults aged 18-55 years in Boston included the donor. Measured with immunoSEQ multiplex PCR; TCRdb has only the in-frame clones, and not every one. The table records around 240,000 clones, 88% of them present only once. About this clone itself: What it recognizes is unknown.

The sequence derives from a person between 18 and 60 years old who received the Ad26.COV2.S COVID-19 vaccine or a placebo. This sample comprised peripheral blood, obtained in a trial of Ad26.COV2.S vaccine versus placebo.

CDR3 residues: CASRRKGLVTYEQYF. As DNA, the CDR3 is TGTGCCAGCAGGAGGAAGGGCCTCGTCACCTACGAGCAGTACTTC. This sequence joins TRBV28 and TRBJ2-7; D unclear. With 6 bases removed from V and 2 bases from J, the gap between germline ends came to 17 bases. CDR1 and CDR2 from the germline V gene are MDHEN and SYDVKM. The CDR3 length is 15 residues.